A selection of T cell receptor beta chains follows, all from one sample in a study of blood T cell repertoires in COVID-19. Generated by immunoSEQ multiplex PCR, the TCRdb table keeps only in-frame clones and is missing some. The sample lists roughly 37,000 clones; just under 80% were seen once. The sequencing sample was made of peripheral blood. Receptors were obtained from a man in his 60s with acute or convalescent COVID-19. The CDR3 runs from the conserved cysteine through the conserved F or W. D genes are given only for firm matches. Not every row has a clone size; where given, it reads once, few, many or a size class.

abundance,j_gene,v_gene,len,d_gene,CDR3nt,CDR3aa
once,TRBJ2-1,TRBV11-2,15,NA,TGTGCCAGCAGCTTATCCCGGACAGCAAGGGATGAGCAGTTCTTC,CASSLSRTARDEQFF
NA,TRBJ2-7,TRBV3-1/TRBV3-2,14,NA,TGTGCCAGCAGCCAAGATACCAGGTCCCACGAGCAGTACTTC,CASSQDTRSHEQYF
NA,TRBJ2-3,TRBV5-1,13,NA,TGCGCCAGCAGCTTTTCCGGGATGGATACGCAGTATTTT,CASSFSGMDTQYF
NA,TRBJ1-2,TRBV5-1,15,NA,TGCGCCAGCAGCTTCGGGGAGGCAGCTAACTATGGCTACACCTTC,CASSFGEAANYGYTF
NA,TRBJ2-7,TRBV5-1,15,TRBD2,TGCGCCAGCAGGGACACGAAGCGGGAGTACCTCGAGCAGTACTTC,CASRDTKREYLEQYF
NA,TRBJ1-1,TRBV12-3/TRBV12-4,13,NA,TGTGCCAGCAGAAAACAGGGCGGCACTGAAGCTTTCTTT,CASRKQGGTEAFF
NA,TRBJ2-7,TRBV5-1,14,TRBD2,TGCGCCAGCAGCCACGGGGGGAGCTCCTACGAGCAGTACTTC,CASSHGGSSYEQYF
NA,TRBJ2-1,TRBV6-4,15,NA,TGTGCCAGCAGTGTAGGCGGTAGCTCCTACAATGAGCAGTTCTTC,CASSVGGSSYNEQFF
NA,TRBJ2-3,TRBV6-1,14,TRBD2,TGTGCCAGCAGAGAAGCGGGAGGCGCAGATACGCAGTATTTT,CASREAGGADTQYF
NA,TRBJ1-2,TRBV28,15,TRBD1,TGTGCCAGCAGTTTACCGGGACAGGGTCGTTATGGCTACACCTTC,CASSLPGQGRYGYTF
once,TRBJ2-4,TRBV5-8,15,TRBD2,TGTGCCAGCAGCCTTCCGGGGGAGGGCCGTAACATTCAGTACTTC,CASSLPGEGRNIQYF
NA,TRBJ1-2,TRBV5-4,13,NA,TGTGCCAGCAGCCCCGGACAGCAATATGGCTACACCTTC,CASSPGQQYGYTF
few,TRBJ2-7,TRBV3-1/TRBV3-2,11,NA,TGTGCCAGCAGCCGGAGCTACGAGCAGTACTTC,CASSRSYEQYF
NA,TRBJ1-2,TRBV3-1/TRBV3-2,13,TRBD1,TGTGCCAGCAGCCAAGCAGGGGGCTATGGCTACACCTTC,CASSQAGGYGYTF
NA,TRBJ1-1,TRBV5-1,14,TRBD1,TGCGCCAGCAGCTTGGCCGGGACAGGGGCCGAAGCTTTCTTT,CASSLAGTGAEAFF
NA,TRBJ1-2,TRBV14,13,NA,TGTGCCAGCAGCCAAGATGAGGATTTAGGCTACACCTTC,CASSQDEDLGYTF
NA,TRBJ2-1,TRBV9,15,TRBD2,TGTGCCAGCAGCGGACTAGCGGGATGGTACAATGAGCAGTTCTTC,CASSGLAGWYNEQFF
NA,TRBJ2-7,TRBV5-4,14,NA,TGTGCCAGCAGCTTGGGGCAACAGGGATTCGAGCAGTACTTC,CASSLGQQGFEQYF
once,TRBJ2-7,TRBV6-6,15,NA,TGTGCCAGCAGGATTAAACGGGAGTCACTTCGCGAGCAGTACTTC,CASRIKRESLREQYF
few,TRBJ1-3,TRBV5-5,14,NA,TGTGCCAGCAGCTTGAATCCTTCTGGAAACACCATATATTTT,CASSLNPSGNTIYF
NA,TRBJ1-4,TRBV2,15,NA,TGTGCCAGCAGTGAATCGAGGGCTGCGAATGAAAAACTGTTTTTT,CASSESRAANEKLFF
NA,TRBJ1-1,TRBV4-1,17,NA,TGCGCCAGCAGCCCACCCCCATCCCCGGGAGCGAACACTGAAGCTTTCTTT,CASSPPPSPGANTEAFF
NA,TRBJ1-5,TRBV9,18,NA,TGTGCCAGCAGCGTAGGGCAGGGAGGGGTCTTTAGCAATCAGCCCCAGCATTTT,CASSVGQGGVFSNQPQHF
NA,TRBJ2-2,TRBV12-3/TRBV12-4,13,NA,TGTGCCAGCAGTCGCGGGGTTCCCGGGGAGCTGTTTTTT,CASSRGVPGELFF
once,TRBJ2-6,TRBV9,17,NA,TGTGCCAGCAGCGCCGACCCGAGGGGGTCCGGGGCCAACGTCCTGACTTTC,CASSADPRGSGANVLTF
NA,TRBJ1-1,TRBV3-1/TRBV3-2,15,NA,TGTGCCAGCAGCCAAGGGCTACAGGGCAGGGCTGAAGCTTTCTTT,CASSQGLQGRAEAFF
NA,TRBJ2-1,TRBV29-1,12,NA,TGCAGCGTTGACAGGGGGGCGGATGAGCAGTTCTTC,CSVDRGADEQFF
NA,TRBJ1-3,TRBV6-5,14,NA,TGTGCCAGCAGCCTCGGGACAACTGGAAACACCATATATTTT,CASSLGTTGNTIYF
NA,TRBJ1-1,TRBV6-5,14,TRBD1,TGTGCCAGCAGTCCCAGGGGGCCGAGGACTGAAGCTTTCTTT,CASSPRGPRTEAFF
few,TRBJ2-4,TRBV7-9,14,NA,TGTGCCAACTTCCCGGACAGTGACAAAAACATTCAGTACTTC,CANFPDSDKNIQYF
NA,TRBJ2-2,TRBV27,17,NA,TGTGCCAGCAGTGTGTCAGCCACCGGGGGGCGCACCGGGGAGCTGTTTTTT,CASSVSATGGRTGELFF
NA,TRBJ1-2,TRBV5-4,14,NA,TGTGCCAGCAGCTTGTGGCAGGGAAGTGGTGGCTACACCTTC,CASSLWQGSGGYTF
NA,TRBJ2-7,TRBV4-1,15,NA,TGCGCCAGCAGCCAAGAGGCAGGTTGGACCTACGAGCAGTACTTC,CASSQEAGWTYEQYF
NA,TRBJ2-7,TRBV5-4,15,TRBD1,TGTGCCAGCAGCCCCTCGCCGGACAGGGGGCTCGAGCAGTACTTC,CASSPSPDRGLEQYF
NA,TRBJ2-3,TRBV4-3,18,TRBD2,TGCGCCAGCAGCCCGGGGGGGACTAGCGGGAGCCGCACAGATACGCAGTATTTT,CASSPGGTSGSRTDTQYF
NA,TRBJ1-2,TRBV6-1,15,TRBD1,TGTGCCAGCAGTGAAGCGCTGGGACAGCTCTATGGCTACACCTTC,CASSEALGQLYGYTF
NA,TRBJ2-7,TRBV7-2,13,NA,TGTGCCAGCCGAAGCTGGCCGGGGTACGAGCAGTACTTC,CASRSWPGYEQYF
NA,TRBJ2-5,TRBV18,18,TRBD1,TGTGCCAGCTCACCACTCGGTCCCGGACAGGGGGTGAAAGAGACCCAGTACTTC,CASSPLGPGQGVKETQYF
NA,TRBJ2-2,TRBV24-1,16,TRBD2,TGTGCCACCAGTGATCCCCATCTAGCGGGCACCGGGGAGCTGTTTTTT,CATSDPHLAGTGELFF
NA,TRBJ2-1,TRBV11-3,16,TRBD2,TGTGCCAGCAGCGTGATATGGGAGGGCCCAACAAATGAGCAGTTCTTC,CASSVIWEGPTNEQFF
once,TRBJ1-5,TRBV24-1,16,NA,TGTGCCACCAGTAGTGCTCACCGGGGGGGCAATCAGCCCCAGCATTTT,CATSSAHRGGNQPQHF
NA,TRBJ2-3,TRBV14,15,TRBD2,TGTGCCAGCAGCGCAAGCGGGAGGGTCACAGATACGCAGTATTTT,CASSASGRVTDTQYF
NA,TRBJ1-2,TRBV7-6,12,NA,TGTGCCAGCAGCTTAGCGGGGAGTGGCTACACCTTC,CASSLAGSGYTF
NA,TRBJ2-2,TRBV7-7,12,NA,TGTGCTAGCAGCTTAGACGGGGGGGAGCTGTTTTTT,CASSLDGGELFF
NA,TRBJ2-7,TRBV5-1,13,TRBD2,TGCGCCAGCAGCTTGACTAGCGGCTACGAGCAGTACTTC,CASSLTSGYEQYF
NA,TRBJ1-1,TRBV7-8,15,NA,TGTGCCAGCAGCTCTTATGGGGGGGCGAGGGCTGAAGCTTTCTTT,CASSSYGGARAEAFF
NA,TRBJ1-2,TRBV7-2,14,NA,TGTGCCAGCAGCTTAGTATATAACGGTTATGGCTACACCTTC,CASSLVYNGYGYTF
NA,TRBJ1-2,TRBV12-3/TRBV12-4,13,NA,TGTGCCAGCCTAAGGGGTTTTACGCGCGGCTACACCTTC,CASLRGFTRGYTF
NA,TRBJ1-1,TRBV7-2,14,NA,TGTGCCAGCAGGGCGGGACTTAGGAACACTGAAGCTTTCTTT,CASRAGLRNTEAFF
NA,TRBJ2-1,TRBV27,18,TRBD2,TGTGCCAGCAGTTCCGGCAGGCTAGCGGGATCAAGAGGGGCCGGGCAGTTCTTC,CASSSGRLAGSRGAGQFF